One sample yielded the 20 T cell receptor beta chains listed below, sequenced in a study of T cell changes during pregnancy in multiple sclerosis. Using immunoSEQ multiplex PCR, the repertoire was profiled, and TCRdb retains in-frame clones only, with some absent. The repertoire holds under 85,000 clones, with around 94% as singletons. Specimen: peripheral blood, collected in the third trimester of pregnancy. These TCRs come from a female donor with multiple sclerosis, enrolled in a pregnancy study.

The CDR3 nucleotides are TGTGCCAGCTCACCACAGGGGACAGAAAACAATGAGCAGTTCTTC. Translation gives CASSPQGTENNEQFF. The chain has TRBV18 and TRBJ2-1, with 7 bases lining up with TRBD1. CDR1 is KGHSH, CDR2 LQKENI, per germline. This CDR3 has 15 residues. V was clipped by 1 base and J by 5 bases; unmatched bases: 5. Full variable domain (rest looked up from reference TRBV18 and TRBJ2-1): NAGVMQNPRHLVRRRGQEARLRCSPMKGHSHVYWYRQLPEEGLKFMVYLQKENIIDESGMPKERFSAEFPKEGPSILRIQQVVRGDSAAYFCASSPQGTENNEQFFGPGTRLTVL.

This sequence joins TRBV19 and TRBJ2-3, with 7 bases that match TRBD1. Germline CDR1 and CDR2: LNHDA and SQIVND (reference sequence). The CDR3 contains 16 residues. The trim removed 5 bases at V and 1 base at J, leaving 9 bases unmatched. CDR3 in amino acids: CASSFNEGAGTDTQYF. DNA of the CDR3: TGTGCCAGTAGTTTTAACGAGGGGGCGGGCACAGATACGCAGTATTTT.

This chain uses TRBV12-5 with TRBJ1-1; possibly TRBD1 for D (6 bases). CDR3 length equals 15 residues. CDR1 and CDR2 from the germline V gene are LGHNT and FRNRAP. Trimming left V 2 bases short and J 6 bases short, with 16 bases between. This CDR3 is CASGLRGGARPEAFF. The CDR3 bases are TGTGCTAGTGGTTTGAGAGGGGGGGCGCGTCCTGAAGCTTTCTTT.

The J gene is TRBJ2-7, the V gene TRBV29-1; 11 positions agree with TRBD1. Germline V CDR1 and CDR2: SQVTM, ANQGSEA. V trimming: 6 bases; J trimming: 3 bases; junction bases outside the gene matches: 4. The CDR3 totals 13 residues. DNA for the CDR3: TGCAGCGTGTGGGGGACAGGGGGCTACGAGCAGTACTTC. It codes for CSVWGTGGYEQYF.

The chain employs TRBV7-8 and TRBJ1-2; 8 nucleotides line up with TRBD1. The V gene's germline CDR1 is SGHVS and CDR2 FQNEAQ. The CDR3 loop spans 13 amino acids. Unmatched junction bases numbered 3, after V lost 1 base and J lost 8 bases. CDR3 sequence reads: CASSLGTGNGYTF. The CDR3, as DNA: TGTGCCAGCAGCTTAGGGACAGGGAACGGCTACACCTTC.

The V gene is TRBV2, the J gene TRBJ1-5; D perhaps matches TRBD1 (6 bases). The CDR3 length is 12 residues. Germline values: CDR1 SNHLY, CDR2 FYNNEI. Trimming stripped 6 bases from V and 9 bases from J, with 12 bases between. The CDR3 loop is CASRGANRPQHF. The CDR3 region has the DNA TGTGCCAGCAGGGGGGCCAACAGGCCCCAGCATTTT.

V usage is TRBV14 and J usage is TRBJ2-1, with D tentatively TRBD2 (6 bases). Trimming cost V 2 bases and J 6 bases, with 14 bases left between them. CDR3 size: 15 residues. Per the germline V gene, CDR1 is SGHDN and CDR2 is FVKESK. In DNA, the CDR3 is TGTGCCAGCAGCCAAACAAACCGGGGGACCAATGAGCAGTTCTTC. Translation: CASSQTNRGTNEQFF.

V usage is TRBV4-1 and J usage is TRBJ1-1; TRBD1 might be the D (5 bases). Germline loops: CDR1 MGHRA, CDR2 YSYEKL. This CDR3 is 13 amino acids long. The ends were cut back, 4 bases at V and 5 bases at J, with 11 bases in the middle. CDR3 sequence reads: CASSRTGPTEAFF. CDR3 DNA sequence: TGCGCCAGCAGCCGCACAGGCCCAACTGAAGCTTTCTTT.

The CDR3 nucleotides read TGTGCCAGCTCACCACCCGTATCGGTAGCAACCGATACGCAGTATTTT. Translating gives CASSPPVSVATDTQYF. The chain links TRBV18 to TRBJ2-3; D remains ambiguous. V was clipped by 0 bases and J by 6 bases, with 16 bases between them. Germline V gene sequence: CDR1 KGHSH, CDR2 LQKENI. This CDR3 is 16 amino acids long.

This chain joins TRBV29-1 and TRBJ1-2; the D is unclear. V lost 3 bases and J lost 1, with 24 bases in between. CDR3 length: 18 amino acids. Germline V gene lookup returns CDR1 SQVTM and CDR2 ANQGSEA. The CDR3 bases are TGCAGCGTTGATAAGCGGGGAGCCCGTTATCAGGATAACTATGGCTACACCTTC. Its translation is CSVDKRGARYQDNYGYTF.

In DNA form, the CDR3 reads TGCAGCGTTGCGTGGGCTCGGGCCAAAAACATTCAGTACTTC. It yields the protein CSVAWARAKNIQYF. This chain links TRBV29-1 with TRBJ2-4, with D unclear. Germline CDR1 and CDR2: SQVTM and ANQGSEA. V lost 4 bases to trimming and J lost 1 base, with 11 bases between them. The CDR3 has 14 amino acids.

The chain employs TRBV6-5 and TRBJ2-7; perhaps TRBD2 as D (6 bases). The ends were cut back, 7 bases at V and 9 bases at J, with 16 bases in the middle. The CDR3 loop spans 12 amino acids. Germline V CDR1 and CDR2: MNHEY, SVGAGI. This CDR3 is CASTPTEGGQYF. CDR3 DNA sequence: TGTGCCAGCACCCCGACGGAGGGCGGGCAGTACTTC.

The CDR3 sequence is CASSIRGGREKLFF. CDR3 nucleotide sequence: TGTGCCAGTAGTATCAGAGGGGGAAGAGAAAAACTGTTTTTT. The chain links TRBV19 to TRBJ1-4, with D perhaps TRBD1 (6 bases). Germline assignment: CDR1 LNHDA and CDR2 SQIVND (reference sequence). This CDR3 is 14 amino acids long. The V gene lost 3 bases and the J gene lost 8 bases, with 13 bases spanning the gap. The variable domain in full, with the rest retrieved from reference TRBV19 and TRBJ1-4, is DGGITQSPKYLFRKEGQNVTLSCEQNLNHDAMYWYRQDPGQGLRLIYYSQIVNDFQKGDIAEGYSVSREKKESFPLTVTSAQKNPTAFYLCASSIRGGREKLFFGSGTQLSVL.

This rearrangement joins TRBV7-9 to TRBJ1-1; D is ambiguous. CDR1 is SEHNR, CDR2 FQNEAQ, per germline (reference sequence). CDR3 length: 14 amino acids. The V gene lost 1 base and the J gene lost 4 bases, with 10 bases spanning the gap. The chain's CDR3 is CASSLEGGITEAFF. The CDR3 DNA is TGTGCCAGCAGCTTAGAGGGAGGGATCACTGAAGCTTTCTTT.

V and J are TRBV5-1 and TRBJ2-2; the match to TRBD2 covers 7 bases. CDR1 and CDR2 from the germline V gene are SGHRS and YFSETQ. J lost 1 base, V lost 0 bases, and 9 bases had no gene match. The CDR3 sequence is 18 residues long. CDR3 protein: CASSLVPLAAKNTGELFF. DNA of the CDR3: TGCGCCAGCAGCTTGGTTCCGCTAGCGGCTAAGAACACCGGGGAGCTGTTTTTT.

The chain combines TRBV11-2 with TRBJ1-2; D unresolved. V was clipped by 1 base and J by 4 bases, with 13 bases between them. In germline, CDR1 is SGHAT, CDR2 FQNNGV. This CDR3 has 15 residues. The CDR3 reads CASSLVPGIPYGYTF. Here the CDR3 DNA reads TGTGCCAGCAGCTTAGTCCCGGGGATCCCCTATGGCTACACCTTC.

The chain carries TRBV6-6 and TRBJ1-3, with TRBD1 identical over 7 bases. Germline lookup yields CDR1 MNHNY and CDR2 SVGAGI (reference sequence). J gave up 1 base and V 7 bases, and 7 bases lay outside the gene matches. The CDR3 spans 15 residues. The CDR3 DNA is TGTGCCAGCATCACGCCAGGGGGATCTGGAAACACCATATATTTT. Translated, it gives CASITPGGSGNTIYF.

The chain carries TRBV7-9 and TRBJ2-5, with 11 positions matching TRBD2. V shed 5 bases, J shed 0 bases, and the junction held 5 bases outside the gene matches. Looked up from germline, CDR1 is SEHNR and CDR2 is FQNEAQ (reference sequence). CDR3 length equals 16 residues. CDR3 sequence (DNA): TGTGCCAGCAGCAGACTAGCGGGGACGTACCAAGAGACCCAGTACTTC. It encodes CASSRLAGTYQETQYF. Looking up the rest from reference TRBV7-9 and TRBJ2-5 gives the full variable domain: DTGVSQNPRHKITKRGQNVTFRCDPISEHNRLYWYRQTLGQGPEFLTYFQNEAQLEKSRLLSDRFSAERPKGSFSTLEIQRTEQGDSAMYLCASSRLAGTYQETQYFGPGTRLLVL.

The rearrangement links TRBV6-5 to TRBJ2-5; TRBD1 matches at 7 bases. CDR3 length: 15 amino acids. The germline gives CDR1 MNHEY, CDR2 SVGAGI. The junction had 6 bases not matched to a gene; V was cut back by 0 bases and J by 5 bases. The CDR3 sequence is CASSYSVGGGETQYF. The CDR3 nucleotides read TGTGCCAGCAGTTACTCAGTAGGGGGCGGCGAGACCCAGTACTTC.

The CDR3 nucleotides read TGTGCCAGCAGCCCCCGGGACAGGGTTATTGCTGAAGCTTTCTTT. This translates into CASSPRDRVIAEAFF. The chain recombines TRBV7-2 with TRBJ1-1; 9 bases line up with TRBD1. Germline values: CDR1 SGHTA, CDR2 FQGNSA. CDR3 length equals 15 residues. J gave up 6 bases and V 5 bases, and 10 bases lay outside the gene matches.